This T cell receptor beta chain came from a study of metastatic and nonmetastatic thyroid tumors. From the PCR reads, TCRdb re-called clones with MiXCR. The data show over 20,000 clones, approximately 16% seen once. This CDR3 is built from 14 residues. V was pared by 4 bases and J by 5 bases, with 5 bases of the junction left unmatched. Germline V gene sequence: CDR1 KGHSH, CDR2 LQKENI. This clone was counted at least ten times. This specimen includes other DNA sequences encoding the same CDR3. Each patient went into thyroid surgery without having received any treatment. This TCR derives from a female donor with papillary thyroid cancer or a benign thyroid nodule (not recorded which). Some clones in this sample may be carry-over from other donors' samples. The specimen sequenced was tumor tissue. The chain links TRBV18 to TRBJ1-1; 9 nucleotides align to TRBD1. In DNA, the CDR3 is TGTGCCAGCTCACAAACAGGGGGCCGAACTGAAGCTTTCTTT. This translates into CASSQTGGRTEAFF.